What follows are 30 T cell receptor beta chains derived from one specimen sequenced in a study of molecular identifiers for immune sequencing clone quantification. TCRdb itself ran the PCR reads through MiXCR, one entry per CDR3 protein. The repertoire has more than 550,000 distinct CDR3 sequences, roughly 23% of them found once; the top ten carry 0.78%. Sequenced: naive CD8+ T cells from blood, with Jurkat cell RNA spiked in. Described subset: FACS-sorted CD8+CD4-CCR7+CD45RA+ naive T cells. The source of these receptors is a human donor in good health. Some libraries in this study had Jurkat cell RNA spiked in.

The rearrangement joins TRBV5-6 to TRBJ2-7; TRBD2 matches 7 bases. Germline-derived CDR1 and CDR2 are SGHDT and YYEEEE. CDR3 length: 15 amino acids. With 4 bases clipped from V and 0 bases from J, the junction kept 7 bases outside the gene matches. The CDR3: CASSGSAGISYEQYF. CDR3 DNA sequence: TGTGCCAGCAGCGGATCAGCGGGGATCTCCTACGAGCAGTACTTC.

Regarding this clonotype: Being one base from a much bigger clone, this may be a read error. The V call is TRBV7-2, the J call TRBJ2-7; D gene uncertain. V lost 1 base and J lost 5, with 12 bases in between. CDR1 and CDR2 from the germline V gene are SGHTA and FQGNSA. This CDR3 is 14 amino acids long. CDR3 DNA sequence: TGTGCCAGCAGCTTAGGGTTAGCTCTCGACGAGCAGTACTTC. The encoded protein is CASSLGLALDEQYF.

This clonotype was found a few times. The rearrangement joins TRBV7-9 to TRBJ2-6; a possible D gene is TRBD1 (6 bases). The V and J ends lost 2 bases and 1 base respectively, with 18 bases between them. The CDR3 consists of 19 residues. Germline V gives CDR1 SEHNR, CDR2 FQNEAQ (reference sequence). CDR3 coding DNA: TGTGCCAGCAGCTTATGGGCCAGGGGAATTTTGTCTGGGGCCAACGTCCTGACTTTC. It codes for CASSLWARGILSGANVLTF.

About this clonotype itself: Just one base apart from a much larger clone, this may be a read error. The rearrangement links TRBV7-6 to TRBJ1-1; TRBD1 is a possible D gene (6 bases). The CDR3 totals 14 residues. CDR1 and CDR2 from the germline V gene are SGHVS and FNYEAQ. The germline V and J ends were trimmed by 4 bases and 0 bases, with 9 bases remaining between them. CDR3 sequence: CASSSWTVNTEAFF. The CDR3 DNA sequence: TGTGCCAGCAGCTCCTGGACAGTGAACACTGAAGCTTTCTTT.

This clonotype was observed at least ten times. The gene calls are TRBV20-1 and TRBJ2-7; TRBD2 matches at 13 bases. CDR1 and CDR2 from the germline V gene are DFQATT and SNEGSKA (reference sequence). Trimming removed 3 bases from V and 6 bases from J; junction bases left unmatched: 8. The CDR3 has 15 residues. CDR3 protein: CSAREGLAGVPEQYF. The CDR3 DNA follows: TGCAGTGCTAGGGAAGGACTAGCGGGAGTGCCCGAGCAGTACTTC.

As to this clonotype: This sequence may be a read error, since a much larger clone differs from it by one base. This chain uses TRBV29-1 with TRBJ1-1; D is undetermined. CDR1 and CDR2 from the germline V gene are SQVTM and ANQGSEA. The CDR3 is 12 amino acids. The chain's CDR3 is CSVGDMNAEAFF. CDR3 DNA sequence: TGCAGCGTTGGTGACATGAACGCTGAAGCTTTCTTT.

This clonotype was seen a handful of times. This chain links TRBV4-3 with TRBJ2-7; no clear D gene. Trimming pared 0 bases from V and 3 bases from J, leaving 15 bases between. Germline V gives CDR1 LGHNA, CDR2 YSLEER. The CDR3 spans 16 residues. CDR3 DNA: TGCGCCAGCAGCCAAGATCGGACCCAGGTAGGCTACGAGCAGTACTTC. It yields the protein CASSQDRTQVGYEQYF.

There are many counts of this clonotype. J is TRBJ2-3 and V is TRBV5-1; 13 nucleotides agree with TRBD2. The germline V gene has CDR1 SGHRS and CDR2 YFSETQ. With V trimmed by 1 base and J by 4 bases, 9 bases remained unmatched. The CDR3 sequence is 18 residues long. The CDR3 DNA reads TGCGCCAGCAGCTTGTTCTTTGGACTAGCGGGAGCGGCAGATACGCAGTATTTT. Translating gives CASSLFFGLAGAADTQYF.

CDR3 sequence (DNA): TGTGCCAGCACCCGTACAGGGGAGGGCTCCTACAATGAGCAGTTCTTC. As protein: CASTRTGEGSYNEQFF. The V gene is TRBV2, the J gene TRBJ2-1; perhaps D is TRBD1 or TRBD2 (7 bases each). This CDR3 is built from 16 residues. Trimming left V 7 bases short and J 0 bases short, with 16 bases between. In germline, CDR1 is SNHLY, CDR2 FYNNEI.

The V call is TRBV13, the J call TRBJ2-7, with unresolved D. The germline V and J ends were trimmed by 3 bases and 4 bases, with 10 bases remaining between them. The CDR3 has 13 residues. CDR1 is PRHDT, CDR2 FYEKMQ, per germline (reference sequence). The CDR3 spells CASSFEPRYEQYF. The CDR3 DNA reads TGTGCCAGCAGCTTCGAACCAAGGTACGAGCAGTACTTC.

This clonotype occurred many times. The chain recombines TRBV6-1 with TRBJ1-4, with D possibly matching TRBD1 (6 bases). The CDR3 is made up of 15 amino acids. The germline V gene encodes CDR1 MNHNS and CDR2 SASEGT. Trimming removed 7 bases at V and 5 bases at J, with 17 bases between. The CDR3 DNA is TGTGCCAGCAACTTCCTGACAGGAAAAAATGAAAAACTGTTTTTT. Encoded protein: CASNFLTGKNEKLFF.

Regarding this clonotype: A much larger clone is a single base away; this may be a read error. This rearrangement joins TRBV9 to TRBJ2-2; D unclear. This CDR3 is built from 16 residues. Germline lookup yields CDR1 SGDLS and CDR2 YYNGEE. The CDR3 is CAGSVAGNSNTGELFF. In DNA, the CDR3 is TGTGCCGGCAGCGTAGCTGGGAATTCGAACACCGGGGAGCTGTTTTTT.

On this clonotype itself: Just one base apart from a much larger clone, this may be a read error. The chain carries TRBV15 and TRBJ2-1; 8 bases map to TRBD1. The length of the CDR3 is 16 residues. Per germline, CDR1 LNHNV and CDR2 YYDKDF (reference sequence). The CDR3, as DNA: TGTGCCACCAGCAGAGAAGACAGGGGTTTCTACAATGAGCAGTCCTTC. Its protein is CATSREDRGFYNEQSF.

Ten or more counts support this clonotype. The J gene is TRBJ2-3, the V gene TRBV7-6; 12 bases align to TRBD2. With 5 bases clipped from V and 2 bases from J, the junction kept 14 bases outside the gene matches. Germline CDR1 SGHVS, CDR2 FNYEAQ. The CDR3 has 19 residues. The CDR3 sequence is CASSNPQTRLAGDTDTQYF. As DNA, the CDR3 is TGTGCCAGCAGCAACCCACAAACTCGACTAGCGGGAGACACAGATACGCAGTATTTT.

This clonotype was observed many times. The V gene is TRBV6-5, the J gene TRBJ2-2; D unclear. The CDR3 loop spans 13 amino acids. V was cut by 2 bases and J by 5 bases, with 6 bases left in between. Germline V gene lookup returns CDR1 MNHEY and CDR2 SVGAGI. CDR3 region: CASSYTQTGELFF. The CDR3 DNA reads as TGTGCCAGCAGTTACACCCAGACCGGGGAGCTGTTTTTT.

This clonotype has ten or more counts. The chain has TRBV6-5 and TRBJ2-7; TRBD1 agrees at 7 bases. V shed 0 bases and J 3 bases; nucleotides not matched to a gene: 5. Germline V gives CDR1 MNHEY, CDR2 SVGAGI. CDR3 length: 15 residues. CDR3 residues: CASSYSGTANYEQYF. As DNA, the CDR3 is TGTGCCAGCAGTTACTCGGGGACAGCTAACTACGAGCAGTACTTC.

In its sample, this clonotype was seen a few times. This chain links TRBV19 with TRBJ1-5, with D uncertain. Per the germline V gene, CDR1 is LNHDA and CDR2 is SQIVND (reference sequence). V was cut by 7 bases and J by 2 bases, with 6 bases left in between. The length of the CDR3 is 12 residues. The CDR3 DNA follows: TGTGCCAGTACTAGGGGCAATCAGCCCCAGCATTTT. This sequence encodes CASTRGNQPQHF.

The sample holds a few counts of this clonotype. CDR3 coding DNA: TGTGCCAGCAGTTACATAACAGGGGGCAGGTATGGCTACACCTTC. Translating it yields CASSYITGGRYGYTF. This chain links TRBV6-5 with TRBJ1-2; 9 nucleotides match TRBD1. Germline V CDR1 and CDR2: MNHEY, SVGAGI. Germline trimming cut 2 bases from V and 5 bases from J; bases unmatched to any gene: 6. The CDR3 contains 15 residues.

This clonotype was detected a few times. CDR3 residues: CASSLSTGPSYNEQFF. The CDR3 DNA reads as TGTGCCAGCAGTTTATCTACAGGGCCCAGTTACAATGAGCAGTTCTTC. V gene TRBV27 combines with J gene TRBJ2-1, with a tentative D call TRBD1 (6 bases). Germline-derived CDR1 and CDR2 are MNHEY and SMNVEV (reference sequence). This CDR3 region has 16 residues. Deletions cut 0 bases from V and 4 bases from J, with 13 bases between.

This clonotype was recorded once. Mismatch with germline at one junction end may stem from a read error. CDR3 nucleotides: TGTGCCAGTAGTATGGGAGCCGGGGAGCCGTTTTTT. Translated, it gives CASSMGAGEPFF. The rearrangement links TRBV19 to TRBJ2-2; D perhaps matches TRBD2 (5 bases). From germline, CDR1 is LNHDA and CDR2 SQIVND (reference sequence). This CDR3 region has 12 residues.

The chain joins TRBV28 to TRBJ2-7, with D perhaps matching TRBD2 (5 bases). Trimming removed 10 bases from V and 0 bases from J, with 13 bases in between. The CDR3 has 13 amino acids. Germline V gives CDR1 MDHEN, CDR2 SYDVKM. CDR3 DNA sequence: TGTGCCAACAGCCAGAGGGCCTCCTACGAGCAGTACTTC. This sequence encodes CANSQRASYEQYF.

The chain links TRBV6-1 to TRBJ2-5, with D perhaps TRBD1 (6 bases). The CDR3 sequence is 16 residues long. In germline, CDR1 is MNHNS, CDR2 SASEGT. Trimming took 6 bases from V and 0 from J, leaving 17 bases between them. The CDR3 here is CASSWSTGLHQETQYF. DNA of the CDR3: TGTGCCAGCAGCTGGTCGACAGGCCTACACCAAGAGACCCAGTACTTC.

This clonotype was observed many times. The rearrangement links TRBV4-1 to TRBJ2-7; D not resolved. The CDR3 covers 11 residues. The germline V and J ends were trimmed by 1 base and 7 bases, with 5 bases remaining between them. Per the germline V gene, CDR1 is MGHRA and CDR2 is YSYEKL. The DNA of the CDR3 is TGCGCCAGCAGCCAAGGGGCGGAGCAGTACTTC. As protein: CASSQGAEQYF.

This clonotype was seen a handful of times. The chain recombines TRBV11-3 with TRBJ2-1; D is ambiguous. Trimming stripped 1 base from V and 2 bases from J, with 9 bases between. Looked up from germline, CDR1 is SGHNT and CDR2 is YENEEA. The CDR3 is 15 residues long. The CDR3 here is CASSLGEDAYNEQFF. CDR3 nucleotide sequence: TGTGCCAGCAGCTTAGGCGAGGACGCCTACAATGAGCAGTTCTTC.

A few counts support this clonotype. The rearrangement uses TRBV5-4 and TRBJ1-2; D gene unclear. The germline V and J ends were trimmed by 0 bases and 3 bases, with 9 bases remaining between them. CDR1 is SGHNT and CDR2 is YYREEE in the germline V gene (reference sequence). This CDR3 is 14 amino acids long. DNA of the CDR3: TGTGCCAGCAGCTTGGCCTTGACGGACTATGGCTACACCTTC. It encodes CASSLALTDYGYTF.

The chain combines TRBV27 with TRBJ2-7; D tentatively fits TRBD1 or TRBD2 (5 bases each). This CDR3 is 16 amino acids long. The ends were cut back, 5 bases at V and 3 bases at J, with 20 bases in the middle. Germline loops: CDR1 MNHEY, CDR2 SMNVEV (reference sequence). For the CDR3, the DNA is TGTGCCAGCAGTAGGGGAACTAGTGAGTGGGGCTACGAGCAGTACTTC. This gives the protein CASSRGTSEWGYEQYF.

The chain couples TRBV5-1 to TRBJ2-5; TRBD1 matches at 9 bases. The J segment lost 13 bases and the V segment lost 9 bases, leaving 16 bases of the junction unmatched. Germline assignment: CDR1 SGHRS and CDR2 YFSETQ. The CDR3 consists of 13 residues. The CDR3 protein is CATRQRQGEPRYF. CDR3 coding DNA: TGCGCCACGCGACAGAGACAGGGGGAGCCCCGGTACTTC.

Concerning this clonotype: An end of the junction differs from the germline gene, which may be a read error. The chain is built from TRBV7-8 and TRBJ1-3, with D possibly TRBD1 on 5 matching bases. CDR1 and CDR2 (germline): SGHVS, FQNEAQ. This CDR3 contains 15 residues. For the CDR3, the DNA is TGTGCCAGCAGATATAACAGGTCACCCGGAAACAACATATATTTT. Translating it yields CASRYNRSPGNNIYF.

This chain connects TRBV11-2 to TRBJ2-1, with D possibly matching TRBD2 (7 bases). CDR3 size: 16 residues. Germline V lookup: CDR1 SGHAT, CDR2 FQNNGV. V lost 3 bases and J lost 2, with 14 bases in between. The CDR3 nucleotides are TGTGCCAGCAGCTTTTTTTCGGGGGGCACCTACAATGAGCAGTTCTTC. This translates into CASSFFSGGTYNEQFF.

This clonotype was found once. An end of the junction differs from the germline gene, which may be a read error. V and J are TRBV29-1 and TRBJ2-1; D tentatively fits TRBD1 or TRBD2 (5 bases each). The CDR3 sequence is 13 residues long. Looked up from germline, CDR1 is SQVTM and CDR2 is ANQGSEA. The CDR3 region is CGVESGTNNEQFF. CDR3 DNA sequence: TGCGGCGTTGAATCGGGGACCAACAATGAGCAGTTCTTC.